Below are 21 T cell receptor beta chains sequenced from a single sample in a study of blood T cell repertoires in COVID-19. TCRdb keeps only in-frame clones here, not all; method: immunoSEQ multiplex PCR. Among some 220,000 clones, approximately 84% were seen once, and the ten largest hold roughly 2.3%. The sequencing input was peripheral blood. Receptor source: a woman aged 60-75 years with acute or convalescent COVID-19.

V is TRBV6-1 and J is TRBJ2-1; 7 nucleotides agree with TRBD2. Losses at the gene ends were 2 bases for V and 9 bases for J; bases not matched to a gene: 10. This CDR3 region has 15 residues. CDR1 MNHNS and CDR2 SASEGT come from the germline V gene. The chain's CDR3 is CASSESRGEVGEQFF. CDR3 nucleotide sequence: TGTGCCAGCAGTGAATCTCGGGGGGAGGTGGGTGAGCAGTTCTTC.

The chain joins TRBV2 to TRBJ1-1; 9 bases agree with TRBD1. The V gene's germline CDR1 is SNHLY and CDR2 FYNNEI. V shed 6 bases and J 7 bases; nucleotides not matched to a gene: 6. The CDR3 spans 13 residues. The CDR3 loop reads CASRDRGTVEAFF. In nucleotides, the CDR3 is TGTGCCAGCAGAGACAGGGGGACCGTTGAAGCTTTCTTT.

The chain uses TRBV7-9 and TRBJ1-6; D not resolved. Germline assignment: CDR1 SEHNR and CDR2 FQNEAQ (reference sequence). The CDR3 consists of 18 residues. V lost 1 base to trimming and J lost 0 bases, with 13 bases between them. The CDR3 is CASSLVSLKSSYNSPLHF. CDR3 sequence (DNA): TGTGCCAGCAGCTTAGTTTCGCTCAAGAGCTCCTATAATTCACCCCTCCACTTT.

This chain links TRBV27 with TRBJ2-5; the match to TRBD2 covers 7 bases. This CDR3 is built from 14 residues. Germline CDR1 MNHEY, CDR2 SMNVEV (reference sequence). V shed 3 bases, J shed 5 bases, and the junction held 6 bases outside the gene matches. CDR3 protein: CASSFVGGTETQYF. CDR3 sequence (DNA): TGTGCCAGCAGTTTTGTGGGGGGGACGGAGACCCAGTACTTC.

The chain has TRBV6-6 and TRBJ2-7; 16 bases align to TRBD2. Germline CDR1 reads MNHNY; CDR2 reads SVGAGI (reference sequence). The V segment lost 6 bases and the J segment 10 bases; nucleotides outside the gene matches: 6. This CDR3 region has 14 residues. CDR3 in amino acids: CASSQGLAGGPQYF. In nucleotides, the CDR3 is TGTGCCAGCAGCCAGGGACTAGCGGGGGGGCCTCAGTACTTC.

CDR3 sequence reads: CASSLVDRDMNTEAFF. The CDR3 DNA follows: TGTGCCAGCAGCTTAGTGGACAGGGATATGAACACTGAAGCTTTCTTT. The V call is TRBV7-8, the J call TRBJ1-1; TRBD1 agrees at 8 bases. Germline CDR1 and CDR2: SGHVS and FQNEAQ. V dropped 1 base and J dropped 0; count of bases not matched to a gene: 4. This CDR3 has 16 residues.

The chain carries TRBV7-6 and TRBJ2-1, with TRBD2 identical over 7 bases. J was trimmed by 5 bases and V by 5 bases; bases with no gene match: 9. Germline V CDR1 and CDR2: SGHVS, FNYEAQ. This CDR3 region has 15 residues. Here the CDR3 DNA reads TGTGCCAGCAGCCTAGAAGCGGGACGAGACAATGAGCAGTTCTTC. Amino acids: CASSLEAGRDNEQFF.

The chain carries TRBV4-3 and TRBJ1-1; 8 nucleotides line up with TRBD1. This CDR3 region has 14 residues. CDR1 is LGHNA and CDR2 is YSLEER in the germline V gene. V gave up 3 bases and J gave up 5 bases; unmatched junction bases: 5. Here the CDR3 reads CASSQSTGGTEAFF. CDR3 DNA sequence: TGCGCCAGCAGCCAGAGCACAGGGGGGACTGAAGCTTTCTTT.

For the CDR3, the DNA is TGTGCCAGCAGCCAAGGGACAGGGGGCGGCGAGCAGTACTTC. It yields the protein CASSQGTGGGEQYF. V gene TRBV27 combines with J gene TRBJ2-7, with 12 bases that match TRBD1. V lost 6 bases and J lost 6; bases outside the gene matches: 6. The CDR3 runs to 14 residues. Germline V lookup: CDR1 MNHEY, CDR2 SMNVEV (reference sequence).

The chain couples TRBV28 to TRBJ1-2; 11 nucleotides match TRBD1. J lost 6 bases, V lost 3 bases, and 9 bases had no gene match. Germline-derived CDR1 and CDR2 are MDHEN and SYDVKM. The CDR3 loop spans 16 amino acids. CDR3 amino acids: CASSFRGQGAVNGYTF. The CDR3 region has the DNA TGTGCCAGCAGTTTCCGAGGACAGGGGGCGGTAAATGGCTACACCTTC.

The V and J genes are TRBV5-1 and TRBJ2-3, with 7 bases fitting TRBD1. After removal of 3 bases from V and 0 bases from J, the junction contained 1 base not matched to a gene. The CDR3 is made up of 14 amino acids. CDR1 is SGHRS, CDR2 YFSETQ, per germline. The chain's CDR3 is CASSWTGSTDTQYF. In DNA, the CDR3 is TGCGCCAGCAGCTGGACAGGTAGCACAGATACGCAGTATTTT.

The genes are TRBV28 and TRBJ1-2; a possible D gene is TRBD1 (5 bases). V was clipped by 2 bases and J by 2 bases, with 12 bases between them. The germline V gene encodes CDR1 MDHEN and CDR2 SYDVKM. The CDR3 contains 15 residues. The CDR3 here is CASSLRFRANYGYTF. As DNA, the CDR3 is TGTGCCAGCAGTTTACGGTTCAGGGCGAACTATGGCTACACCTTC.

The chain joins TRBV18 to TRBJ1-1, with D perhaps TRBD1 (5 bases). Germline V gives CDR1 KGHSH, CDR2 LQKENI. The V gene lost 7 bases and the J gene lost 4 bases, with 16 bases spanning the gap. The CDR3 spans 14 residues. CDR3 DNA sequence: TGTGCCAGCTTAGGCGTGGGACTAACCACTGAAGCTTTCTTT. Translated: CASLGVGLTTEAFF.

This clone came up once. The chain uses TRBV9 and TRBJ2-2; 8 bases align to TRBD2. The V gene's germline CDR1 is SGDLS and CDR2 YYNGEE. There are 17 residues in the CDR3. V was pared by 0 bases and J by 8 bases, with 12 bases of the junction left unmatched. The CDR3 nucleotides read TGTGCCAGCAGCGTAGTCCCCAGCGGGGGAAGGGTAGGGGAGCTGTTTTTT. It encodes CASSVVPSGGRVGELFF.

The J gene is TRBJ1-2, the V gene TRBV3-1 (or the pseudogene TRBV3-2); D remains unclear. CDR3 length equals 14 residues. CDR1 is LGHDT and CDR2 is YNNKEL in the germline V gene (reference sequence). V shed 5 bases and J shed 7 bases, with 17 bases lying between them. The CDR3 bases are TGTGCCAGCAGCTCGCTGGAGGATAAGGTTGGCTACACCTTC. This gives the protein CASSSLEDKVGYTF.

The chain uses TRBV4-1 and TRBJ1-3; D is possibly TRBD1 (6 bases). CDR1 and CDR2 (germline): MGHRA, YSYEKL. V was cut by 2 bases and J by 8 bases, with 19 bases left in between. This CDR3 is built from 16 residues. CDR3 DNA sequence: TGCGCCAGCAGCCAAACCCTGGGAGGGGGGGTAGACACCATATATTTT. Its translation is CASSQTLGGGVDTIYF.

This chain uses TRBV7-8 with TRBJ1-5; D possibly corresponds to TRBD1 (6 bases). Germline V gene lookup returns CDR1 SGHVS and CDR2 FQNEAQ. The CDR3 contains 15 residues. V dropped 5 bases and J dropped 4 bases, with 15 bases sitting between them. DNA of the CDR3: TGTGCCAGCAGCCGAAACAGGGATCGAAATCAGCCCCAGCATTTT. Translating gives CASSRNRDRNQPQHF.

The chain has TRBV2 and TRBJ2-2; unclear D gene. V lost 2 bases to trimming and J lost 7 bases, with 8 bases between them. The CDR3 sequence is 13 residues long. The germline V gene encodes CDR1 SNHLY and CDR2 FYNNEI. The CDR3 spells CASSERVFGELFF. The CDR3 region has the DNA TGTGCCAGCAGTGAACGAGTTTTCGGGGAGCTGTTTTTT.

The V gene is TRBV5-6, the J gene TRBJ1-5; D remains unclear. CDR1 is SGHDT, CDR2 YYEEEE, per germline. Trimming cost V 0 bases and J 7 bases, with 14 bases left between them. The CDR3 is 15 amino acids. The CDR3 bases are TGTGCCAGCAGCTTGGTCTCCTCAGGAGGACAGCCCCAGCATTTT. As protein: CASSLVSSGGQPQHF.

This chain links TRBV6-5 with TRBJ1-1, with 8 bases that match TRBD1. Trimming removed 6 bases from V and 6 bases from J; junction bases left unmatched: 9. Germline lookup yields CDR1 MNHEY and CDR2 SVGAGI. There are 14 residues in the CDR3. The CDR3 protein is CASRLQGALPEAFF. CDR3 DNA sequence: TGTGCCAGCAGACTTCAGGGGGCGCTCCCTGAAGCTTTCTTT.

The gene calls are TRBV19 and TRBJ2-5; D might be TRBD2 (5 bases). This CDR3 spans 16 amino acids. Germline V gene lookup returns CDR1 LNHDA and CDR2 SQIVND (reference sequence). Trimming stripped 5 bases from V and 7 bases from J, with 23 bases between. CDR3 residues: CASSGRRGPRSWTQYF. CDR3 in DNA: TGTGCCAGTAGTGGAAGACGGGGTCCAAGGTCTTGGACCCAGTACTTC.